This T cell receptor (beta chain) was found in a study of T cells in Graves' hyperthyroidism and ophthalmopathy. Findings and caveats of the study: Most expanded thyroid clonotypes above 0.001 recurred in blood.

RNA transcripts served as the template for amplifying TCR beta CDR3 regions. The HTBI set primed first-round TCR CDR3 RT-PCR. Via MiXCR, TCRdb re-called the multiplex PCR reads, giving one row per CDR3 protein. Of a few hundred thousand distinct CDR3 sequences in the sample, roughly 14% are singletons; the top ten hold around 30%. Uncontrolled infection, other autoimmune disease, pregnancy or lactation barred patients from enrollment. Orbital computed tomography and thyroid ultrasound, together with serum TRAb and thyroxine and clinical symptoms, were used for diagnoses. Predating any ophthalmopathy symptoms, the blood sample was taken at first hyperthyroidism diagnosis. This clonotype was seen repeatedly, ten times or more. Its antigen remains unidentified. The source is a young woman with Graves' hyperthyroidism that later progressed to Graves' ophthalmopathy. Sequencing was carried out using blood.

The CDR3 reads CASSFAGGLEQFF. The CDR3, as DNA: TGTGCCAGCAGCTTCGCGGGAGGGCTTGAGCAGTTCTTC. The V gene is TRBV7-2, the J gene TRBJ2-1; the match to TRBD2 covers 9 bases. With V trimmed by 3 bases and J by 9 bases, 3 bases remained unmatched. Germline CDR1 reads SGHTA; CDR2 reads FQGNSA. This CDR3 spans 13 amino acids.